This entry is about one T cell receptor (beta chain). Its target is unknown. This entry is derived from a study of long-term antiretroviral therapy in people with HIV. Whole-study context: It was about a decade after the earliest samples that the 2015 immediate-ART recommendation appeared. Study observations and caveats: Diversity went up after ART and still fell short of transplant donor controls. Every time point showed a repertoire led by clones expanded before ART.

Germline V gene sequence: CDR1 SGHRS, CDR2 YFSETQ. This CDR3 spans 18 amino acids. Losses at the gene ends were 3 bases for V and 4 bases for J; bases not matched to a gene: 13. The assay used was immunoSEQ (version v3.0), run at survey level. Measured with immunoSEQ multiplex PCR; TCRdb has only the in-frame clones, and not every one. The repertoire holds 20,000 to 30,000 clones, 85% seen once, with around 9.6% in the top ten. Each HIV-infected participant was given treatment in the United States. This sequence joins TRBV5-1 and TRBJ2-5, with 12 bases aligning to TRBD1. The sample was unsorted PBMCs, taken 2.3 years after starting antiretroviral therapy. The TCR comes from a man aged 40-50 years with HIV. In nucleotides, the CDR3 is TGCGCCAGCAGCTCCCCGGGACAGGGGGCGTTTGTGATAGAGACCCAGTACTTC. This translates into CASSSPGQGAFVIETQYF.